The 24 T cell receptor beta chains below were found in one sample sequenced in a study of T-cell reconstitution after alpha-beta-depleted transplantation in children (dated by TCRdb to the mid-2010s). The library was prepared using PCR. Sequenced using an Illumina HiSeq 2500. TCR libraries were prepared with molecular barcoding, using unique molecular identifiers to normalize TCRbeta repertoire quantification. In TCRdb, the public reads were trimmed at Q25 with fastp and aligned with MiXCR, with productive beta chains retained. Every distinct CDR3 protein forms one entry, paired with its most common genes and DNA. In this sample the table shows about 460,000 distinct CDR3 sequences, about an eighth of which occur a single time. The top ten constitute around 5.8% of the sample. Sequenced material: PBMCs from the stem cell graft donor, taken from the stem cell graft. The receptors stem from a human donor who donated a stem cell graft to a child with combined immunodeficiency.

The chain couples TRBV7-8 to TRBJ2-7; D remains unclear. V was trimmed by 10 bases and J by 6 bases, leaving 19 bases between them. CDR3 length: 13 residues. Per germline, CDR1 SGHVS and CDR2 FQNEAQ. The CDR3 spells CAMGWTVDFEQYF. CDR3 nucleotides: TGTGCCATGGGATGGACGGTTGACTTCGAGCAGTACTTC.

This clonotype was observed many times. The V and J genes are TRBV10-3 and TRBJ2-3; D unresolved. The V gene's germline CDR1 is ENHRY and CDR2 SYGVKD. The ends were cut back, 3 bases at V and 2 bases at J, with 9 bases in the middle. The CDR3 is 14 residues long. The CDR3 sequence is CAISEGQLTDTQYF. CDR3 sequence (DNA): TGTGCCATCAGTGAAGGGCAGCTCACAGATACGCAGTATTTT.

The chain links TRBV29-1 to TRBJ2-1; D remains unclear. CDR1 and CDR2 (germline): SQVTM, ANQGSEA. The CDR3 loop spans 11 amino acids. The ends were cut back, 4 bases at V and 7 bases at J, with 8 bases in the middle. The chain's CDR3 is CSVGRANEQFF. The CDR3 nucleotides read TGCAGCGTTGGGCGAGCTAATGAGCAGTTCTTC.

The table lists this clonotype with a few counts. V gene TRBV29-1 combines with J gene TRBJ2-2, with 8 bases identical to TRBD1. Germline CDR1 and CDR2: SQVTM and ANQGSEA. The CDR3 is made up of 18 amino acids. The V and J ends lost 4 bases and 4 bases, in that order; junction bases with no gene match: 17. The CDR3 nucleotides are TGCAGCGTTGGGGGGGCAGGGGGCGGCCCTTCGGGCACCGGGGAGCTGTTTTTT. Encoded protein: CSVGGAGGGPSGTGELFF.

This clonotype was seen at least ten times. J is TRBJ2-3 and V is TRBV7-9; D call uncertain. Trimming took off 2 bases at V and 6 bases at J, with 9 bases between the two ends. The CDR3 extends over 13 amino acids. The V gene's germline CDR1 is SEHNR and CDR2 FQNEAQ (reference sequence). The CDR3 region has the DNA TGTGCCAGCAGCTTATACCTCGGGGATACGCAGTATTTT. Its protein product is CASSLYLGDTQYF.

This clonotype occurred many times. J is TRBJ2-3 and V is TRBV12-3 or TRBV12-4, with 12 bases that match TRBD2. V was clipped by 4 bases and J by 1 base; unmatched bases: 9. This CDR3 is built from 18 residues. The CDR3 reads CASSWLAGGPGGTDTQYF. The CDR3 DNA is TGTGCCAGCAGTTGGCTAGCGGGGGGGCCGGGCGGCACAGATACGCAGTATTTT.

The V gene is TRBV12-3 or TRBV12-4, the J gene TRBJ1-3; D is ambiguous. The CDR3 runs to 16 residues. V was pared by 7 bases and J by 0 bases, with 16 bases between. The CDR3 spells CASTYQRASSGNTIYF. For the CDR3, the DNA is TGTGCCAGCACCTATCAACGGGCCTCCTCTGGAAACACCATATATTTT.

This clonotype was counted only a few times. The chain carries TRBV6-2 or TRBV6-3 and TRBJ2-1; D is unclear. Germline V CDR1 and CDR2: MNHEY, SVGEGT. Trimming shortened V by 10 bases and J by 1 base, and 11 bases separated the two germline ends. The CDR3 loop spans 13 amino acids. In DNA, the CDR3 is TGTGCCACCGCGGAGACTTCCTACAATGAGCAGTTCTTC. Its translation: CATAETSYNEQFF.

The V and J genes are TRBV12-3 or TRBV12-4 and TRBJ2-2; D might be TRBD2 (6 bases). The CDR3 is 15 residues long. V lost 6 bases to trimming and J lost 0 bases, with 11 bases between them. CDR3 region: CASSPGEANTGELFF. In nucleotides, the CDR3 is TGTGCCAGCAGCCCCGGGGAGGCGAACACCGGGGAGCTGTTTTTT.

The chain is built from TRBV27 and TRBJ2-7, with D possibly being TRBD2 (6 bases). The CDR3 runs 17 residues. Deletions cut 6 bases from V and 0 bases from J, with 21 bases between. Per the germline V gene, CDR1 is MNHEY and CDR2 is SMNVEV (reference sequence). The CDR3 DNA is TGTGCCAGCAGGCGGACACCGGACTACACCAGCTCCTACGAGCAGTACTTC. Its translation: CASRRTPDYTSSYEQYF.

This clonotype has ten or more counts. The chain is built from TRBV20-1 and TRBJ1-1, with D perhaps TRBD1 (6 bases). Trimming took 6 bases from V and 2 from J, leaving 19 bases between them. From germline, CDR1 is DFQATT and CDR2 SNEGSKA (reference sequence). CDR3 length: 15 amino acids. CDR3 protein: CSAPKQGTGNTEAFF. The CDR3 coding sequence is TGCAGTGCCCCTAAACAGGGAACGGGAAACACTGAAGCTTTCTTT.

This clonotype turned up a few times. The chain uses TRBV5-1 and TRBJ1-2; no clear D. The CDR3 is made up of 13 amino acids. CDR1 is SGHRS, CDR2 YFSETQ, per germline. The V gene lost 4 bases and the J gene lost 0 bases, with 7 bases spanning the gap. CDR3 region: CASSVGTNYGYTF. CDR3 in DNA: TGCGCCAGCAGCGTCGGGACTAACTATGGCTACACCTTC.

This chain uses TRBV25-1 with TRBJ2-7; 7 nucleotides align to TRBD2. This CDR3 has 13 residues. V shed 5 bases, J shed 2 bases, and the junction held 3 bases outside the gene matches. In germline, CDR1 is MGHDK, CDR2 SYGVNS. The CDR3: CASSREGPYEQYF. The CDR3 DNA follows: TGTGCCAGCAGTAGGGAGGGGCCCTACGAGCAGTACTTC.

This clonotype was found many times. The chain is built from TRBV9 and TRBJ2-1, with 7 nucleotides matching TRBD2. Losses at the gene ends were 8 bases for V and 5 bases for J; bases not matched to a gene: 4. The CDR3 is 12 amino acids. Germline CDR1 is SGDLS and CDR2 is YYNGEE. The CDR3 here is CASSGGNNEQFF. The CDR3 DNA reads as TGTGCCAGTTCCGGGGGGAACAATGAGCAGTTCTTC.

The chain employs TRBV6-5 and TRBJ1-5; TRBD1 might be the D (5 bases). The V gene's germline CDR1 is MNHEY and CDR2 SVGAGI. V gave up 6 bases and J gave up 2 bases, with 5 bases separating them. CDR3 length: 12 amino acids. The CDR3 DNA reads as TGTGCCAGCAGACAGGGCAATCAGCCCCAGCATTTT. Translation: CASRQGNQPQHF.

In this sample, this clonotype turned up a few times. The chain joins TRBV29-1 to TRBJ1-2; a weak D match, TRBD1 (6 bases). The V gene lost 0 bases and the J gene lost 4 bases, with 15 bases spanning the gap. CDR3 length equals 15 residues. Germline V CDR1 and CDR2: SQVTM, ANQGSEA. In DNA form, the CDR3 reads TGCAGCGTTGAAGACGTGGGGGCAAGTGTCTATGGCTACACCTTC. It specifies CSVEDVGASVYGYTF.

In its sample, this clonotype was seen a few times. The gene calls are TRBV5-5 and TRBJ1-4; 7 bases are shared with TRBD1. V trimming: 3 bases; J trimming: 1 base; junction bases outside the gene matches: 3. Germline assignment: CDR1 SGHKS and CDR2 YYEKEE (reference sequence). This CDR3 comprises 15 residues. CDR3 loop: CASSYTGETNEKLFF. In nucleotides, the CDR3 is TGTGCCAGCAGCTATACAGGGGAAACTAATGAAAAACTGTTTTTT.

There are many counts of this clonotype. The V call is TRBV6-5, the J call TRBJ1-2, with D hard to call. Germline V gives CDR1 MNHEY, CDR2 SVGAGI. The germline V and J ends were trimmed by 6 bases and 4 bases, with 18 bases remaining between them. The CDR3 covers 15 residues. The CDR3 coding sequence is TGTGCCAGCAGGGCCCGCGAGATGGTCAGCTATGGCTACACCTTC. This sequence encodes CASRAREMVSYGYTF.

The J gene is TRBJ2-5, the V gene TRBV7-2, with 9 bases identical to TRBD2. J gave up 1 base and V 1 base, and 4 bases lay outside the gene matches. The CDR3 length is 16 residues. CDR1 is SGHTA, CDR2 FQGNSA, per germline. The CDR3 region is CASSLELAGIQETQYF. The CDR3 DNA reads as TGTGCCAGCAGCTTAGAGCTAGCGGGAATCCAAGAGACCCAGTACTTC.

This clonotype has only a few counts. This chain connects TRBV24-1 to TRBJ2-2; 7 bases line up with TRBD1. The length of the CDR3 is 16 residues. Germline trimming cut 5 bases from V and 1 base from J; bases unmatched to any gene: 6. The V gene's germline CDR1 is KGHDR and CDR2 SFDVKD. The CDR3, as DNA: TGTGCCACCAGTGCCCCCGGACAGGTGAACACCGGGGAGCTGTTTTTT. Translating it yields CATSAPGQVNTGELFF.

Only a few counts were recorded for this clonotype. This chain links TRBV30 with TRBJ2-7; no clear D. Germline V lookup: CDR1 GTSNPN, CDR2 SVGIG (reference sequence). Trimming stripped 2 bases from V and 2 bases from J, with 13 bases between. The CDR3 totals 14 residues. The CDR3 DNA follows: TGTGCCTGGAGTAGGGCAGACGAAGCCTACGAGCAGTACTTC. The encoded protein is CAWSRADEAYEQYF.

The chain uses TRBV5-4 and TRBJ2-7; no clear D. V shed 0 bases and J shed 3 bases, with 13 bases lying between them. The germline gives CDR1 SGHNT, CDR2 YYREEE (reference sequence). The CDR3 consists of 15 residues. The CDR3 DNA follows: TGTGCCAGCAGCTTGGGAAGGGATTACCTCTACGAGCAGTACTTC. Protein sequence: CASSLGRDYLYEQYF.

This clonotype was picked up a small number of times. The chain joins TRBV6-4 to TRBJ2-1; 7 bases line up with TRBD2. The junction had 13 bases not matched to a gene; V was cut back by 8 bases and J by 0 bases. From germline, CDR1 is MRHNA and CDR2 SNTAGT. The length of the CDR3 is 17 residues. CDR3 sequence: CASAPRASGSSYNEQFF. The CDR3 DNA sequence: TGTGCCAGCGCCCCCCGGGCTAGCGGAAGCTCCTACAATGAGCAGTTCTTC.

This clonotype occurred a few times. The chain combines TRBV5-6 with TRBJ2-5; no clear D. Germline V gene data show CDR1 as SGHDT and CDR2 as YYEEEE. V shed 4 bases and J shed 5 bases, with 18 bases lying between them. The CDR3 length is 15 residues. CDR3 region: CASSGRRIAGETQYF. The CDR3 bases are TGTGCCAGCAGCGGACGTCGGATAGCCGGGGAGACCCAGTACTTC.